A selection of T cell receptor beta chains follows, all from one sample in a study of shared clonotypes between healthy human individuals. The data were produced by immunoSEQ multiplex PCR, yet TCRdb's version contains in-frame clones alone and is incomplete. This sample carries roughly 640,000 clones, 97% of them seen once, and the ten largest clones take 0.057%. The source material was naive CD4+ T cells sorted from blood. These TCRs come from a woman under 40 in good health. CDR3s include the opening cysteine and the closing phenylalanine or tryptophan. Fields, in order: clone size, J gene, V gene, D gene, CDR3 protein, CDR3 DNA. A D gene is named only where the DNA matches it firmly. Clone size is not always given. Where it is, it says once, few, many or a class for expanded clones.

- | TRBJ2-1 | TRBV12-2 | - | CASRFKREGPNEQFF | TGTGCAAGTCGCTTCAAGCGGGAGGGCCCCAATGAGCAGTTCTTC
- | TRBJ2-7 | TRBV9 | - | CASSVDLITYEQYF | TGTGCCAGCAGCGTTGACTTGATTACCTACGAGCAGTACTTC
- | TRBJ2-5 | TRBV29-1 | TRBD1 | CSVEPTGELPSGETQYF | TGCAGCGTGGAACCCACAGGGGAACTCCCGTCGGGAGAGACCCAGTACTTC
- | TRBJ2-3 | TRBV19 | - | CASSIWRADSTDTQYF | TGTGCCAGTAGTATATGGCGGGCGGATAGCACAGATACGCAGTATTTT
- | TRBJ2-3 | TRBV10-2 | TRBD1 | CASRWLGQGGPDTQYF | TGCGCCAGCAGATGGCTGGGACAGGGGGGCCCAGATACGCAGTATTTT
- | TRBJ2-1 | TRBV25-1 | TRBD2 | CASRSSREDNEQFF | TGTGCCAGCAGGTCGAGTCGGGAGGACAATGAGCAGTTCTTC
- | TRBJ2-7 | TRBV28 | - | CASSSPPAYEQYF | TGTGCCAGCAGTTCACCCCCGGCCTACGAGCAGTACTTC
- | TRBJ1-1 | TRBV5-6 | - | CASSRGVVNTEAFF | TGTGCCAGCAGCCGCGGGGTGGTAAACACTGAAGCTTTCTTT
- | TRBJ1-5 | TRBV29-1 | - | CSVGGGTHNQPQHF | TGCAGCGTTGGGGGGGGGACACATAATCAGCCCCAGCATTTT
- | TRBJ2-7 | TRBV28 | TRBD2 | CASSESGSYEQYF | TGTGCCAGCAGTGAGAGCGGGAGTTACGAGCAGTACTTC
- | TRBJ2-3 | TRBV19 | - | CASSIEHKPRYTQYF | TGTGCCAGTAGTATAGAGCACAAGCCTAGGTATACGCAGTATTTT
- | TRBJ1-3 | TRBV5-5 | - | CASSLRIGSGNTIYF | TGTGCCAGCAGCTTGAGGATCGGCTCTGGAAACACCATATATTTT
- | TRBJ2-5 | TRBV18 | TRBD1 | CASSPLQGTGTRETQYF | TGTGCCAGCTCACCATTACAAGGGACAGGGACGAGGGAGACCCAGTACTTC
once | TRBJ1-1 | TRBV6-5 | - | CATHENTEAFF | TGTGCCACACATGAAAACACTGAAGCTTTCTTT
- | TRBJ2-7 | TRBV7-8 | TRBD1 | CASSRRQGDEQYF | TGTGCCAGCAGCCGTCGACAGGGAGACGAGCAGTACTTC
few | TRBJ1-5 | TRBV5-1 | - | CASRFNPNQPQHF | TGCGCCAGCAGGTTTAATCCAAATCAGCCCCAGCATTTT
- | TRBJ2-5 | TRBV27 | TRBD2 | CASSLLAGGQETQYF | TGTGCCAGCAGCTTACTAGCGGGAGGGCAAGAGACCCAGTACTTC
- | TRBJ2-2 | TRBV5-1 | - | CASSLGEKDALVFF | TGCGCCAGCAGCTTGGGAGAGAAGGACGCGTTGGTGTTTTTT
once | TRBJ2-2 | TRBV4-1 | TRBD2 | CASSQVTAGGPTGELFF | TGCGCCAGCAGCCAAGTTACAGCGGGAGGGCCAACCGGGGAGCTGTTTTTT
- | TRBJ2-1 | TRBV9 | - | CASSSRGGPTGNEQFF | TGTGCCAGCAGCTCCCGAGGAGGCCCGACAGGCAATGAGCAGTTCTTC
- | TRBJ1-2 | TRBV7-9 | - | CASSPLWVANYGYTF | TGTGCCAGCAGCCCGTTGTGGGTAGCTAACTATGGCTACACCTTC
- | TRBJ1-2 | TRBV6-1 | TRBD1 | CASSVWTGPDYGYTF | TGTGCCAGCAGTGTTTGGACAGGCCCTGACTATGGCTACACCTTC
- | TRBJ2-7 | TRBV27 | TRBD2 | CASSSSGRAWEQYF | TGTGCCAGCAGCTCAAGCGGGAGGGCCTGGGAGCAGTACTTC
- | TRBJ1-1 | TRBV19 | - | CASSIGGRRNTEAFF | TGTGCCAGTAGTATAGGCGGCAGGAGGAACACTGAAGCTTTCTTT
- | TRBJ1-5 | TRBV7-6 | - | CASSQQENQPQHF | TGTGCCAGCAGCCAGCAGGAAAATCAGCCCCAGCATTTT
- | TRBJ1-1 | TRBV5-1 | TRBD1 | CASSLVSRQGQGAFF | TGCGCCAGCAGCTTGGTGTCCCGACAGGGGCAGGGAGCTTTCTTT
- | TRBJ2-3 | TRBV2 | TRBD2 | CASSVPSSGRGTDTQYF | TGTGCCAGCAGCGTCCCCTCTAGCGGGAGGGGCACAGATACGCAGTATTTT
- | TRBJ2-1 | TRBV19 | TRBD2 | CASSIDVPGLAGVNNEQFF | TGTGCCAGTAGTATAGACGTCCCGGGACTAGCGGGAGTGAACAATGAGCAGTTCTTC
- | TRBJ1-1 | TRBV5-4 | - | CASSPEMRSEAFF | TGTGCCAGCAGCCCTGAGATGCGGAGTGAAGCTTTCTTT
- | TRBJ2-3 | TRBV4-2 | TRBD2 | CASSQATSGRSDTQYF | TGTGCCAGCAGCCAGGCGACTAGCGGGAGATCAGATACGCAGTATTTT
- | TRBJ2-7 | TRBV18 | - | CASSPPASSGRTYEQYF | TGTGCCAGCTCACCACCGGCGAGTAGCGGACGAACCTACGAGCAGTACTTC
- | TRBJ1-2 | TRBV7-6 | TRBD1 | CASSLAMDRGIFGGYTF | TGTGCCAGCAGCTTAGCGATGGACAGGGGAATCTTCGGTGGCTACACCTTC
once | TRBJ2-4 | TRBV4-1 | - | CASSQPPRNTLAKNIQYF | TGCGCCAGCAGCCAACCCCCCCGGAATACTCTAGCCAAAAACATTCAGTACTTC
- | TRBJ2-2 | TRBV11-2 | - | CASSLSSGNTGELFF | TGTGCCAGCAGCTTAAGTAGCGGAAACACCGGGGAGCTGTTTTTT
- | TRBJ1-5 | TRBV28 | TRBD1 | CASSSRVEGAQPQHF | TGTGCCAGCAGTTCCAGGGTGGAGGGGGCTCAGCCCCAGCATTTT
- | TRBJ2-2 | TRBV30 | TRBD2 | CAWKTSGRPSGELFF | TGTGCCTGGAAGACTAGCGGGAGACCTTCCGGGGAGCTGTTTTTT
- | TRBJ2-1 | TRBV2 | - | CASSEGRPDNEQFF | TGTGCCAGCAGTGAGGGACGCCCAGACAATGAGCAGTTCTTC
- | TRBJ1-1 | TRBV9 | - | CASSVRPAFF | TGTGCCAGCAGCGTACGACCAGCTTTCTTT
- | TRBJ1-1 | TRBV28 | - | CASSSYRGRNTEAFF | TGTGCCAGCAGTTCTTATCGGGGGCGGAACACTGAAGCTTTCTTT
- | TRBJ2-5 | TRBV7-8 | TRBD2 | CASSLSAGVGETQYF | TGTGCCAGCAGCTTATCAGCGGGAGTGGGAGAGACCCAGTACTTC
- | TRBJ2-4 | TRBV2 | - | CASSLGGAGGQYIQYF | TGTGCCAGCTCTTTAGGAGGAGCAGGAGGTCAGTACATTCAGTACTTC
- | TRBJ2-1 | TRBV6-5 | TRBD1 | CASSYSRGRIYNEQFF | TGTGCCAGCAGTTACTCCAGGGGGCGCATCTACAATGAGCAGTTCTTC
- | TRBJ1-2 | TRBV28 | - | CASSLGQGLWFGYTF | TGTGCCAGCAGTTTAGGCCAGGGGCTCTGGTTTGGCTACACCTTC
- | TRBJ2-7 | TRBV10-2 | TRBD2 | CASSDSGRARSYEQYF | TGCGCCAGCAGTGATAGCGGGAGGGCCCGTTCCTACGAGCAGTACTTC
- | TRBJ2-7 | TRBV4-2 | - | CASSQATGIPYEQYF | TGTGCCAGCAGCCAAGCCACCGGGATCCCCTACGAGCAGTACTTC
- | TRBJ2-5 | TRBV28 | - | CASSLRGFETQYF | TGTGCCAGCAGTTTGCGTGGGTTTGAGACCCAGTACTTC
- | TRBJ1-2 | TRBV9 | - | CASSVGQAKDYGYTF | TGTGCCAGCAGCGTAGGGCAGGCCAAGGACTATGGCTACACCTTC
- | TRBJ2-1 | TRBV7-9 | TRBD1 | CASSLGPGQGASEQFF | TGTGCCAGCAGCTTAGGGCCGGGACAGGGGGCCTCTGAGCAGTTCTTC